One sample yielded the 26 T cell receptor beta chains listed below, sequenced in a study of blood T cell repertoires in COVID-19. Assay used: immunoSEQ multiplex PCR; TCRdb lists only in-frame clones, some missing. This sample has roughly 140,000 clones, with approximately 80% found just once. Sample: peripheral blood. Every receptor here comes from a woman in her fifties or sixties in a cohort sampled during active or convalescent COVID-19.

This clone was recorded once. The V gene is TRBV15, the J gene TRBJ2-2; 12 bases match TRBD1. V was clipped by 2 bases and J by 8 bases; unmatched bases: 6. CDR3 size: 16 residues. The germline V gene has CDR1 LNHNV and CDR2 YYDKDF (reference sequence). The CDR3 bases are TGTGCCACCAGCAGATGGGACAGGGGGCGGTCTGGGGAGCTGTTTTTT. Its protein is CATSRWDRGRSGELFF.

The chain combines TRBV19 with TRBJ1-2; a possible D gene is TRBD1 (5 bases). Trimming took off 1 base at V and 4 bases at J, with 10 bases between the two ends. Germline CDR1 is LNHDA and CDR2 is SQIVND (reference sequence). The CDR3 contains 14 residues. For the CDR3, the DNA is TGTGCCAGTAGTATAGGGACAAGGCCCTATGGCTACACCTTC. Translated: CASSIGTRPYGYTF.

The V call is TRBV18, the J call TRBJ1-1; 8 positions match TRBD1. V was pared by 5 bases and J by 4 bases, with 9 bases of the junction left unmatched. Germline CDR1 KGHSH, CDR2 LQKENI. The CDR3 has 15 amino acids. The DNA of the CDR3 is TGTGCCAGCTCAGCGGCGACAGGGGACGCCACTGAAGCTTTCTTT. The encoded protein is CASSAATGDATEAFF. The variable domain in full, with the rest retrieved from reference TRBV18 and TRBJ1-1, is NAGVMQNPRHLVRRRGQEARLRCSPMKGHSHVYWYRQLPEEGLKFMVYLQKENIIDESGMPKERFSAEFPKEGPSILRIQQVVRGDSAAYFCASSAATGDATEAFFGQGTRLTVV.

The J gene is TRBJ1-5, the V gene TRBV19; TRBD1 matches at 12 bases. Trimming took 5 bases from V and 4 from J; bases not matched to a gene: 3. The CDR3 totals 15 residues. The V gene's germline CDR1 is LNHDA and CDR2 SQIVND (reference sequence). The CDR3 bases are TGTGCCAGTAGTGGGGGACAGGGGGCGAATCAGCCCCAGCATTTT. As protein: CASSGGQGANQPQHF.

The chain joins TRBV4-2 to TRBJ1-2, with 7 bases fitting TRBD1. Looked up from germline, CDR1 is LGHNA and CDR2 is YNFKEQ. This CDR3 contains 15 residues. With 0 bases clipped from V and 4 bases from J, the junction kept 5 bases outside the gene matches. The CDR3 DNA reads as TGTGCCAGCAGCCAAGAGGGACAGAGCCTCTATGGCTACACCTTC. It is translated as CASSQEGQSLYGYTF.

This clone has a handful of counts. The CDR3 DNA follows: TGCGCCAGCAGCCGGGACTCTTCCTACGAGCAGTACTTC. This encodes CASSRDSSYEQYF. The chain uses TRBV10-2 and TRBJ2-7; TRBD2 is a possible D gene (6 bases). This CDR3 comprises 13 residues. Looked up from germline, CDR1 is WSHSY and CDR2 is SAAADI. Deletions cut 6 bases from V and 1 base from J, with 10 bases between.

In DNA, the CDR3 is TGTGCCAGCAGTGAGGGTGTGGGCGGAGGAGAGACCCAGTACTTC. This translates into CASSEGVGGGETQYF. The chain has TRBV25-1 and TRBJ2-5; TRBD2 is a possible D gene (5 bases). CDR3 length: 15 residues. Germline CDR1 MGHDK, CDR2 SYGVNS. The ends were cut back, 3 bases at V and 4 bases at J, with 15 bases in the middle.

This clone was counted once. This CDR3 is CASSLRQGGPYEQYF. CDR3 bases: TGCGCCAGCAGCTTGCGGCAGGGAGGGCCCTACGAGCAGTACTTC. The gene calls are TRBV5-1 and TRBJ2-7; 7 bases align to TRBD2. The germline gives CDR1 SGHRS, CDR2 YFSETQ. This CDR3 spans 15 amino acids. Losses at the gene ends were 1 base for V and 2 bases for J; bases not matched to a gene: 6. Filled out from reference TRBV5-1 and TRBJ2-7, the complete variable domain reads KAGVTQTPRYLIKTRGQQVTLSCSPISGHRSVSWYQQTPGQGLQFLFEYFSETQRNKGNFPGRFSGRQFSNSRSEMNVSTLELGDSALYLCASSLRQGGPYEQYFGPGTRLTVT.

This sequence joins TRBV19 and TRBJ1-2; no reliable D call. V dropped 0 bases and J dropped 10 bases, with 12 bases sitting between them. CDR1 is LNHDA, CDR2 SQIVND, per germline (reference sequence). This CDR3 region has 13 residues. DNA for the CDR3: TGTGCCAGTAGTATAGATCTATGGAGGGACTACACCTTC. Translation gives CASSIDLWRDYTF.

This clone has ten or more counts. This sequence joins TRBV4-2 and TRBJ2-7; 9 positions agree with TRBD1. Trimming cost V 4 bases and J 4 bases; bases outside gene matches: 5. CDR3 length equals 14 residues. The germline V gene encodes CDR1 LGHNA and CDR2 YNFKEQ. The CDR3 protein is CASSLGTGIYEQYF. CDR3 DNA sequence: TGTGCCAGCAGCCTCGGGACAGGGATTTACGAGCAGTACTTC.

The J gene is TRBJ2-1, the V gene TRBV19; maybe TRBD2 (6 bases). Deletions cut 5 bases from V and 6 bases from J, with 11 bases between. In germline, CDR1 is LNHDA, CDR2 SQIVND (reference sequence). The CDR3 extends over 13 amino acids. The CDR3 reads CASSPGVGNEQFF. CDR3 nucleotide sequence: TGTGCCAGTAGTCCGGGGGTCGGCAATGAGCAGTTCTTC.

V usage is TRBV6-2 or TRBV6-3 and J usage is TRBJ1-1; D remains unclear. V lost 2 bases to trimming and J lost 1 base, with 17 bases between them. The germline CDR1 and CDR2 sequences are MNHEY and SVGEGT. The CDR3 has 17 residues. CDR3 coding DNA: TGTGCCAGCAGTTACGTACGAGGGTCGGTGGGGAACACTGAAGCTTTCTTT. This encodes CASSYVRGSVGNTEAFF.

In DNA, the CDR3 is TGTGCCAGCAGCTCGGGACAGGCGAACTATGGCTACACCTTC. It specifies CASSSGQANYGYTF. The chain employs TRBV7-9 and TRBJ1-2, with TRBD1 matching 8 bases. With V trimmed by 4 bases and J by 2 bases, 3 bases remained unmatched. CDR1 is SEHNR, CDR2 FQNEAQ, per germline (reference sequence). The CDR3 extends over 14 amino acids.

The chain carries TRBV14 and TRBJ1-2; D possibly corresponds to TRBD1 (6 bases). Germline V lookup: CDR1 SGHDN, CDR2 FVKESK. The CDR3 totals 17 residues. V was shortened by 4 bases and J by 4 bases, with 22 bases between the two germline ends. CDR3 loop: CASSPRTVELASYGYTF. The CDR3 coding sequence is TGTGCCAGCAGCCCCCGGACAGTAGAGCTCGCGTCCTATGGCTACACCTTC.

The chain recombines TRBV7-2 with TRBJ1-3; no clear D. V lost 6 bases and J 0 bases, leaving 9 bases between the germline ends. Germline CDR1 reads SGHTA; CDR2 reads FQGNSA. CDR3 length: 14 amino acids. The CDR3 coding sequence is TGTGCCAGCAGATTGTCCTACTCTGGAAACACCATATATTTT. Amino acid sequence: CASRLSYSGNTIYF. Full variable domain (outside the CDR3, taken from reference TRBV7-2 and TRBJ1-3): GAGVSQSPSNKVTEKGKDVELRCDPISGHTALYWYRQSLGQGLEFLIYFQGNSAPDKSGLPSDRFSAERTGGSVSTLTIQRTQQEDSAVYLCASRLSYSGNTIYFGEGSWLTVV.

The genes are TRBV9 and TRBJ2-7; 10 nucleotides agree with TRBD2. The trim removed 0 bases at V and 2 bases at J, leaving 2 bases unmatched. The CDR3 is 15 amino acids. Germline values: CDR1 SGDLS, CDR2 YYNGEE. CDR3 residues: CASSVGTSGTYEQYF. DNA of the CDR3: TGTGCCAGCAGCGTAGGGACTAGCGGAACCTACGAGCAGTACTTC.

This sequence joins TRBV4-3 and TRBJ1-2; unclear D gene. Trimming left V 0 bases short and J 8 bases short, with 10 bases between. The CDR3 is 13 residues long. Germline lookup yields CDR1 LGHNA and CDR2 YSLEER. The CDR3 loop reads CASSQDSSLGYTF. CDR3 in DNA: TGCGCCAGCAGCCAAGACTCTTCTTTGGGCTACACCTTC.

The chain couples TRBV23-1 to TRBJ2-3; D gene unclear. TRBV23-1 is assigned to the ORF class and has an uncertain function. CDR3 length: 14 residues. V was cut by 0 bases and J by 4 bases, with 8 bases left in between. This CDR3 is CASSQSTGADTQYF. The DNA of the CDR3 is TGCGCCAGCAGTCAATCGACGGGTGCAGATACGCAGTATTTT.

V is TRBV12-3 or TRBV12-4 and J is TRBJ2-1; D possibly corresponds to TRBD1 (8 bases). The CDR3 consists of 13 residues. Trimming removed 5 bases at V and 8 bases at J, with 13 bases between. CDR3 DNA sequence: TGTGCCAGCAGTCGGACAGGGAGGGATGAGCAGTTCTTC. Protein product: CASSRTGRDEQFF.

In this sample, this clone turned up once. This chain uses TRBV6-5 with TRBJ1-6; the match to TRBD1 covers 7 bases. The CDR3 loop spans 14 amino acids. Trimming took 5 bases from V and 5 from J; bases not matched to a gene: 3. CDR1 and CDR2 from the germline V gene are MNHEY and SVGAGI. The CDR3 DNA sequence: TGTGCCAGCAGTCTAGACAGGGATAATTCACCCCTCCACTTT. Amino acid sequence: CASSLDRDNSPLHF.

The chain links TRBV19 to TRBJ2-3; 11 nucleotides line up with TRBD1. The germline CDR1 and CDR2 sequences are LNHDA and SQIVND (reference sequence). V shed 6 bases, J shed 6 bases, and the junction held 2 bases outside the gene matches. There are 13 residues in the CDR3. As DNA, the CDR3 is TGTGCCAGTAGAGGGACAGGGGGGGATACGCAGTATTTT. Its translation: CASRGTGGDTQYF.

This chain links TRBV9 with TRBJ1-2; D is ambiguous. The CDR3 extends over 14 amino acids. Per the germline V gene, CDR1 is SGDLS and CDR2 is YYNGEE. Trimming removed 0 bases from V and 8 bases from J, with 14 bases in between. CDR3 DNA sequence: TGTGCCAGCAGCGTAGCTGGGCAGCAGTGGGGCTACACCTTC. Translating gives CASSVAGQQWGYTF.

The chain uses TRBV2 and TRBJ1-5; 9 bases are a match to TRBD1. Trimming removed 4 bases from V and 7 bases from J; junction bases left unmatched: 5. The CDR3 spans 14 residues. Looked up from germline, CDR1 is SNHLY and CDR2 is FYNNEI. CDR3 loop: CASSGGTGRQPQHF. CDR3 nucleotide sequence: TGTGCCAGCAGTGGGGGGACAGGGCGGCAGCCCCAGCATTTT.

The chain joins TRBV11-1 to TRBJ2-2; TRBD2 matches at 9 bases. The germline gives CDR1 SGHAT, CDR2 FQDESV (reference sequence). The V segment lost 5 bases and the J segment 7 bases; nucleotides outside the gene matches: 8. This CDR3 spans 15 amino acids. The CDR3 is CASSRAGGAIGELFF. CDR3 nucleotide sequence: TGTGCCAGCAGCCGAGCGGGGGGAGCGATCGGGGAGCTGTTTTTT.

This chain uses TRBV19 with TRBJ1-3; D ambiguous. Looked up from germline, CDR1 is LNHDA and CDR2 is SQIVND (reference sequence). This CDR3 contains 16 residues. V shed 4 bases and J shed 0 bases, with 13 bases lying between them. The CDR3 loop reads CASSRLRADSGNTIYF. DNA of the CDR3: TGTGCCAGTAGTAGGTTGAGGGCAGACTCTGGAAACACCATATATTTT.

This chain connects TRBV18 to TRBJ1-2; 10 positions agree with TRBD1. The germline gives CDR1 KGHSH, CDR2 LQKENI. This CDR3 has 14 amino acids. Trimming at V came to 2 bases and at J to 6 bases, leaving 3 bases not matched to a gene. The CDR3 bases are TGTGCCAGCTCACCAACGGGACAGGGGCATGGCTACACCTTC. Translated: CASSPTGQGHGYTF.